This T cell receptor beta chain was observed in a study of a mutant IDH1 vaccine in newly diagnosed glioma. The germline V gene encodes CDR1 MDHEN and CDR2 SYDVKM. The CDR3 covers 13 residues. V lost 8 bases to trimming and J lost 4 bases, with 15 bases between them. Time point described: week 35, safety follow-up. Vaccination comprised doses that each held 300 ug of mutant IDH1 20-mer peptide, plus topical imiquimod. Across weeks 1, 3, 5, 7, 11, 15, 19 and 23, patients received a vaccination each time, eight in all. Method: immunoSEQ multiplex PCR; TCRdb's copy keeps in-frame clones and lacks some. This repertoire shows about 56,000 clones, approximately 87% found once; its top ten account for about 1.6%. As regards this clone: Its specificity is not known.

The material was PBMCs, obtained from a glioma patient whose treatment included an IDH1 peptide vaccine. The sequence came from a middle-aged man with glioma. V gene TRBV28 combines with J gene TRBJ2-7; D ambiguous. Here the CDR3 reads CASAVNRPYEQYF. For the CDR3, the DNA is TGTGCCAGCGCAGTAAACAGACCGTACGAGCAGTACTTC.